Following are 14 T cell receptor beta chains from one sample sequenced in a study of blood T cell repertoires in COVID-19. TCRdb's copy holds only in-frame clones and misses some; the assay was immunoSEQ multiplex PCR. The sample records around 110,000 clones, less than 90% being singletons. Input material: peripheral blood. The receptors were gathered from a man aged 25-40 years with acute or convalescent COVID-19.

The V and J genes are TRBV5-6 and TRBJ2-3, with D possibly TRBD1 on 6 matching bases. Trimming cost V 2 bases and J 3 bases, with 19 bases left between them. The CDR3 covers 17 residues. Germline CDR1 reads SGHDT; CDR2 reads YYEEEE. CDR3 in amino acids: CASSFPTFDRQTDTQYF. DNA for the CDR3: TGTGCCAGCAGCTTCCCCACCTTTGACAGGCAAACAGATACGCAGTATTTT.

The CDR3 DNA reads TGTGCCAGCAGCTCCCAGCGGGGGGGCGTCTTCCTTGGGAGTGATGGCTACACCTTC. Its protein is CASSSQRGGVFLGSDGYTF. The chain has TRBV7-6 and TRBJ1-2, with TRBD1 as a possible D gene (6 bases). From germline, CDR1 is SGHVS and CDR2 FNYEAQ. This CDR3 is 19 amino acids long. V dropped 4 bases and J dropped 6 bases, with 30 bases sitting between them.

This chain uses TRBV9 with TRBJ1-2; tentatively, D is TRBD1 (5 bases). Germline loops: CDR1 SGDLS, CDR2 YYNGEE. The CDR3 spans 13 residues. V was cut by 3 bases and J by 4 bases, with 10 bases left in between. CDR3 sequence: CASSGVGGYGYTF. CDR3 bases: TGTGCCAGCAGCGGCGTGGGGGGCTATGGCTACACCTTC. The full variable domain, its missing parts supplied by reference TRBV9 and TRBJ1-2, is DSGVTQTPKHLITATGQRVTLRCSPRSGDLSVYWYQQSLDQGLQFLIQYYNGEERAKGNILERFSAQQFPDLHSELNLSSLELGDSALYFCASSGVGGYGYTFGSGTRLTVV.

The chain links TRBV7-6 to TRBJ2-2; D gene unclear. The CDR3 loop spans 13 amino acids. Germline assignment: CDR1 SGHVS and CDR2 FNYEAQ. V shed 3 bases and J shed 4 bases, with 6 bases lying between them. DNA for the CDR3: TGTGCCAGCAGCTTCCGGGTCACCGGGGAGCTGTTTTTT. Translated, it gives CASSFRVTGELFF.

The V call is TRBV5-5, the J call TRBJ2-7, with D perhaps TRBD2 (6 bases). Germline CDR1 reads SGHKS; CDR2 reads YYEKEE (reference sequence). This CDR3 has 13 amino acids. With 9 bases removed from V and 6 bases from J, the gap between germline ends came to 19 bases. This chain's CDR3 is CAIPRRGGSEQYF. CDR3 DNA sequence: TGTGCCATCCCACGGAGGGGTGGGAGCGAGCAGTACTTC.

The rearrangement links TRBV18 to TRBJ2-1, with TRBD2 matching 10 bases. The CDR3 sequence is 18 residues long. CDR1 is KGHSH, CDR2 LQKENI, per germline. Losses at the gene ends were 0 bases for V and 1 base for J; bases not matched to a gene: 6. The CDR3 sequence: CASSPPPSGRRSYNEQFF. The CDR3 coding sequence is TGTGCCAGCTCACCACCCCCTAGCGGGAGAAGGTCCTACAATGAGCAGTTCTTC.

CDR3 protein: CASSEGQANTEAFF. The CDR3 nucleotides are TGTGCCAGCAGTGAGGGACAGGCGAACACTGAAGCTTTCTTT. The chain uses TRBV2 and TRBJ1-1; 8 nucleotides agree with TRBD1. The CDR3 runs 14 residues. The junction had 1 base not matched to a gene; V was cut back by 3 bases and J by 1 base. CDR1 is SNHLY, CDR2 FYNNEI, per germline.

V is TRBV14 and J is TRBJ2-2; 7 positions agree with TRBD1. This CDR3 region has 16 residues. The germline V gene has CDR1 SGHDN and CDR2 FVKESK. V dropped 3 bases and J dropped 4; count of bases not matched to a gene: 8. This CDR3 is CASSQPQGVGTGELFF. The CDR3 DNA sequence: TGTGCCAGCAGCCAGCCCCAGGGGGTGGGCACCGGGGAGCTGTTTTTT.

This chain joins TRBV5-1 and TRBJ1-1, with no clear D. The V end lost 0 bases, the J end lost 6 bases, and 15 bases lay between the germline ends. Germline assignment: CDR1 SGHRS and CDR2 YFSETQ. This CDR3 has 15 amino acids. The CDR3, as DNA: TGCGCCAGCAGCTTGGAGGTTTCCCCGGCGGCTGAAGCTTTCTTT. This codes for CASSLEVSPAAEAFF.

This chain joins TRBV5-1 and TRBJ2-5; D is unclear. Germline assignment: CDR1 SGHRS and CDR2 YFSETQ. Trimming stripped 0 bases from V and 2 bases from J, with 8 bases between. This CDR3 is built from 14 residues. The CDR3 sequence is CASSLAYRQETQYF. The CDR3 DNA is TGCGCCAGCAGCTTGGCGTACAGACAAGAGACCCAGTACTTC.

The chain couples TRBV27 to TRBJ1-1; D is perhaps TRBD1 (6 bases). The V gene's germline CDR1 is MNHEY and CDR2 SMNVEV (reference sequence). The CDR3 consists of 12 residues. The V end lost 5 bases, the J end lost 8 bases, and 12 bases lay between the germline ends. The CDR3 DNA reads TGTGCCAGCAGTCGATGGGGGGGCGAAGCTTTCTTT. Its protein product is CASSRWGGEAFF.

CDR3 DNA sequence: TGTGCCAGCAGCTCCGAAGGACTAGCGGGAGTTGATGAGCAGTTCTTC. Translation gives CASSSEGLAGVDEQFF. The chain employs TRBV5-5 and TRBJ2-1; the match to TRBD2 covers 13 bases. From germline, CDR1 is SGHKS and CDR2 YYEKEE (reference sequence). With V trimmed by 3 bases and J by 8 bases, 8 bases remained unmatched. This CDR3 comprises 16 residues.

V and J are TRBV5-1 and TRBJ2-2, with D possibly TRBD1 on 5 matching bases. CDR1 SGHRS and CDR2 YFSETQ come from the germline V gene. The germline V and J ends were trimmed by 0 bases and 3 bases, with 12 bases remaining between them. This CDR3 comprises 16 residues. CDR3 sequence: CASSLAALGDTGELFF. The DNA of the CDR3 is TGCGCCAGCAGCTTGGCCGCCCTAGGGGACACCGGGGAGCTGTTTTTT.

This sequence joins TRBV4-1 and TRBJ1-3; D is unclear. This CDR3 is 18 amino acids long. Germline V gives CDR1 MGHRA, CDR2 YSYEKL. Between the trimmed V and J ends, which lost 0 bases and 0 bases, there was a span of 15 bases. The CDR3 nucleotides are TGCGCCAGCAGCCAAGACGACTCAGAATTATTCTCTGGAAACACCATATATTTT. It specifies CASSQDDSELFSGNTIYF.